Below are 22 T cell receptor beta chains sequenced from a single sample in a study of blood T cell repertoires in COVID-19. Clones were read by immunoSEQ multiplex PCR, and TCRdb kept only the in-frame ones, dropping some. The sample lists some 200,000 clones; 85% to 90% were seen once. The material sequenced was peripheral blood. Every receptor here comes from a man between 35 and 55 years old with active or convalescent COVID-19.

The chain has TRBV19 and TRBJ1-4; D is perhaps TRBD1 (5 bases). The CDR3 has 20 amino acids. V lost 0 bases, J lost 7 bases, and 27 bases lay in between. From germline, CDR1 is LNHDA and CDR2 SQIVND (reference sequence). The CDR3 loop reads CASSIDFNYRRAFDREKLFF. The CDR3 bases are TGTGCCAGTAGTATAGATTTCAACTACAGGAGGGCGTTCGATCGTGAAAAACTGTTTTTT.

The V gene is TRBV9, the J gene TRBJ1-1; D not certain. The V end lost 0 bases, the J end lost 1 base, and 16 bases lay between the germline ends. Germline assignment: CDR1 SGDLS and CDR2 YYNGEE. The length of the CDR3 is 17 residues. Written as DNA, the CDR3 is TGTGCCAGCAGCGTAGGACCCTACCCCTCGGGGAACACTGAAGCTTTCTTT. Amino acids: CASSVGPYPSGNTEAFF.

This CDR3 reads CASSLDRDTEAFF. CDR3 nucleotide sequence: TGTGCCAGCAGCCTAGACAGGGACACTGAAGCTTTCTTT. The rearrangement uses TRBV13 and TRBJ1-1; TRBD1 agrees at 7 bases. The CDR3 spans 13 residues. Trimming took 5 bases from V and 3 from J; bases not matched to a gene: 3. In germline, CDR1 is PRHDT, CDR2 FYEKMQ (reference sequence).

The chain links TRBV5-1 to TRBJ1-6; a possible D gene is TRBD1 (5 bases). The germline CDR1 and CDR2 sequences are SGHRS and YFSETQ. Trimming took off 2 bases at V and 1 base at J, with 7 bases between the two ends. The CDR3 has 15 amino acids. CDR3 sequence: CASSFQGSYNSPLHF. CDR3 nucleotides: TGCGCCAGCAGCTTCCAGGGTTCCTATAATTCACCCCTCCACTTT.

CDR3 loop: CATSVSDRYNSPLHF. CDR3 DNA: TGTGCCACCAGTGTGAGTGACAGATATAATTCACCCCTCCACTTT. The V gene is TRBV24-1, the J gene TRBJ1-6, with D tentatively TRBD1 (5 bases). Germline V gene lookup returns CDR1 KGHDR and CDR2 SFDVKD. This CDR3 region has 15 residues. The V end was cut by 5 bases, the J end by 4 bases, with 11 bases between.

This chain links TRBV19 with TRBJ1-5, with TRBD1 identical over 7 bases. Trimming took 4 bases from V and 2 from J; bases not matched to a gene: 17. Germline loops: CDR1 LNHDA, CDR2 SQIVND (reference sequence). This CDR3 region has 19 residues. CDR3: CASSTPTGFYFFGNQPQHF. CDR3 sequence (DNA): TGTGCCAGTAGTACCCCGACAGGGTTTTATTTTTTTGGCAATCAGCCCCAGCATTTT.

This clone was seen a handful of times. V is TRBV5-1 and J is TRBJ1-3; D gene uncertain. The CDR3 length is 15 residues. Trimming left V 0 bases short and J 0 bases short, with 7 bases between. In germline, CDR1 is SGHRS, CDR2 YFSETQ. The CDR3, as DNA: TGCGCCAGCAGCTTGGACAGAAGCTCTGGAAACACCATATATTTT. Encoded protein: CASSLDRSSGNTIYF.

This clone was picked up a small number of times. V gene TRBV11-2 combines with J gene TRBJ2-2, with D possibly TRBD2 on 5 matching bases. The length of the CDR3 is 14 residues. V lost 0 bases and J lost 5, with 7 bases in between. Per germline, CDR1 SGHAT and CDR2 FQNNGV. In DNA, the CDR3 is TGTGCCAGCAGCTTAGATCGGGGAACCGGGGAGCTGTTTTTT. This encodes CASSLDRGTGELFF.

The chain joins TRBV5-1 to TRBJ2-7; TRBD1 aligns across 7 bases. With V trimmed by 0 bases and J by 2 bases, 5 bases remained unmatched. The CDR3 contains 15 residues. Germline CDR1 and CDR2: SGHRS and YFSETQ. The CDR3 sequence: CASSLATGATYEQYF. The CDR3 region has the DNA TGCGCCAGCAGCTTGGCCACAGGGGCGACCTACGAGCAGTACTTC.

This clone was seen once. The chain recombines TRBV18 with TRBJ2-5; maybe TRBD1 (6 bases). With 3 bases removed from V and 5 bases from J, the gap between germline ends came to 13 bases. This CDR3 has 14 amino acids. In germline, CDR1 is KGHSH, CDR2 LQKENI. The CDR3 DNA sequence: TGTGCCAGCTCACCTAACAGGGTTGTGGAGACCCAGTACTTC. This translates into CASSPNRVVETQYF.

The chain recombines TRBV19 with TRBJ1-1; D call uncertain. Trimming removed 7 bases from V and 4 bases from J, with 13 bases in between. From germline, CDR1 is LNHDA and CDR2 SQIVND (reference sequence). The CDR3 contains 13 residues. CDR3 coding DNA: TGTGCCAGTACCCTCAGTGGGCTCACTGAAGCTTTCTTT. This sequence encodes CASTLSGLTEAFF.

The V gene is TRBV21-1, the J gene TRBJ2-7; the table names TRBD1, a call not compared with the DNA. TRBV21-1 is listed as a pseudogene. The CDR3 totals 14 residues. The chain's CDR3 is CASSKGTGTDEQYF. CDR3 sequence (DNA): TGTGCCAGCAGCAAAGGGACAGGGACGGACGAGCAGTACTTC.

The chain couples TRBV6-1 to TRBJ2-2; 7 nucleotides match TRBD1. CDR1 and CDR2 from the germline V gene are MNHNS and SASEGT. The CDR3 covers 17 residues. The ends lost 4 bases at V and 7 bases at J; junction bases unmatched: 15. CDR3 in amino acids: CASSVSGTVGPGGELFF. CDR3 DNA: TGTGCCAGCAGTGTTTCCGGGACAGTTGGCCCCGGCGGGGAGCTGTTTTTT.

The rearrangement joins TRBV5-1 to TRBJ1-1, with D possibly TRBD1 on 5 matching bases. CDR3 length equals 17 residues. Germline lookup yields CDR1 SGHRS and CDR2 YFSETQ. Trimming removed 2 bases from V and 0 bases from J, with 17 bases in between. The CDR3 reads CASSLRRGSELNTEAFF. The CDR3 DNA is TGCGCCAGCAGCTTAAGACGGGGGAGCGAATTGAACACTGAAGCTTTCTTT. Full variable domain (rest looked up from reference TRBV5-1 and TRBJ1-1): KAGVTQTPRYLIKTRGQQVTLSCSPISGHRSVSWYQQTPGQGLQFLFEYFSETQRNKGNFPGRFSGRQFSNSRSEMNVSTLELGDSALYLCASSLRRGSELNTEAFFGQGTRLTVV.

This chain joins TRBV30 and TRBJ2-7; D gene ambiguous. The ends were cut back, 3 bases at V and 5 bases at J, with 14 bases in the middle. CDR3 length: 13 amino acids. Germline-derived CDR1 and CDR2 are GTSNPN and SVGIG (reference sequence). CDR3: CAWRETKSNEQYF. The CDR3 DNA sequence: TGTGCCTGGAGGGAGACCAAGTCCAACGAGCAGTACTTC.

V usage is TRBV5-1 and J usage is TRBJ2-3; 7 bases line up with TRBD2. Germline-derived CDR1 and CDR2 are SGHRS and YFSETQ. The CDR3 contains 17 residues. V lost 4 bases, J lost 5 bases, and 16 bases stayed unmatched. The chain's CDR3 is CASSPSGARGKKDTQYF. The CDR3 nucleotides are TGCGCCAGCAGCCCGAGCGGTGCGCGGGGGAAGAAAGATACGCAGTATTTT.

The rearrangement uses TRBV18 and TRBJ1-1; D is unclear. Germline values: CDR1 KGHSH, CDR2 LQKENI. Deletions cut 3 bases from V and 6 bases from J, with 5 bases between. The CDR3 runs to 11 residues. The CDR3 DNA reads as TGTGCCAGCTCACCTACAGCTGAAGCTTTCTTT. Translation gives CASSPTAEAFF.

This chain connects TRBV19 to TRBJ1-1; D unclear. CDR1 is LNHDA and CDR2 is SQIVND in the germline V gene (reference sequence). V gave up 4 bases and J gave up 1 base, with 10 bases separating them. The CDR3 totals 14 residues. DNA for the CDR3: TGTGCCAGTAGTACCCACGGGAAGAACACTGAAGCTTTCTTT. Its translation is CASSTHGKNTEAFF.

The CDR3 here is CASSTRQGYSPLHF. The CDR3 DNA follows: TGTGCCAGCAGCACCCGACAGGGATATTCACCCCTCCACTTT. The chain recombines TRBV7-2 with TRBJ1-6; TRBD1 aligns across 7 bases. V was pared by 5 bases and J by 8 bases, with 6 bases of the junction left unmatched. The CDR3 is made up of 14 amino acids. Germline V lookup: CDR1 SGHTA, CDR2 FQGNSA.

This chain joins TRBV2 and TRBJ2-1, with D possibly being TRBD2 (7 bases). The V end lost 4 bases, the J end lost 8 bases, and 15 bases lay between the germline ends. Germline assignment: CDR1 SNHLY and CDR2 FYNNEI. CDR3 length: 14 amino acids. CDR3 in amino acids: CASSAVGGADEQFF. The CDR3 DNA sequence: TGTGCCAGCAGTGCCGTAGGGGGGGCAGATGAGCAGTTCTTC. Full variable domain (rest looked up from reference TRBV2 and TRBJ2-1): EPEVTQTPSHQVTQMGQEVILRCVPISNHLYFYWYRQILGQKVEFLVSFYNNEISEKSEIFDDQFSVERPDGSNFTLKIRSTKLEDSAMYFCASSAVGGADEQFFGPGTRLTVL.

V and J are TRBV9 and TRBJ1-2, with TRBD1 as a possible D gene (5 bases). Per the germline V gene, CDR1 is SGDLS and CDR2 is YYNGEE. CDR3 size: 15 residues. The V and J ends lost 0 bases and 5 bases respectively, with 14 bases between them. The CDR3 loop is CASSVGGRAVYGYTF. The CDR3, as DNA: TGTGCCAGCAGCGTAGGAGGCAGGGCGGTTTATGGCTACACCTTC.

This chain uses TRBV9 with TRBJ2-5, with 11 bases fitting TRBD2. Trimming cost V 3 bases and J 5 bases; bases outside gene matches: 12. The CDR3 covers 17 residues. Germline assignment: CDR1 SGDLS and CDR2 YYNGEE. For the CDR3, the DNA is TGTGCCAGCAGCGAAGGACTTAGCGGGGGGGGTTCGGAGACCCAGTACTTC. Protein sequence: CASSEGLSGGGSETQYF.